This T cell receptor beta chain was obtained from a study of siplizumab effects on memory and regulatory T cells. CDR1 MNHEY and CDR2 SVGAGI come from the germline V gene. There are 13 residues in the CDR3. Between the trimmed V and J ends, which lost 6 bases and 3 bases, there was a span of 9 bases. Produced via immunoSEQ multiplex PCR; TCRdb's table is partial and in-frame only. This sample has about 75,000 clones, with 93% found just once. This receptor was obtained from a human donor in good health. Material for sequencing was CD8+ T cells sorted from blood. The rearrangement joins TRBV6-5 to TRBJ2-1, with D unresolved. The CDR3 is CASSAGYYNEQFF. CDR3 nucleotide sequence: TGTGCCAGCAGCGCAGGTTACTACAATGAGCAGTTCTTC.